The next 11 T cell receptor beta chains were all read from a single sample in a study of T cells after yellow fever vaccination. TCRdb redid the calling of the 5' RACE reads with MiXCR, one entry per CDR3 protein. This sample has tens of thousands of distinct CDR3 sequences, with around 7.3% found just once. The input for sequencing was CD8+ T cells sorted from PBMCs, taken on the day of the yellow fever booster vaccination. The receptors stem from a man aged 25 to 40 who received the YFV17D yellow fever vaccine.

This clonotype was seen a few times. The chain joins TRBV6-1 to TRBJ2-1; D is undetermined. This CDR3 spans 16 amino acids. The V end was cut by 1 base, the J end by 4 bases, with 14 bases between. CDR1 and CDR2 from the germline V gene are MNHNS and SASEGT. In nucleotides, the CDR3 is TGTGCCAGCAGTGAAGTTCCACGCAGACCATACAATGAGCAGTTCTTC. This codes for CASSEVPRRPYNEQFF.

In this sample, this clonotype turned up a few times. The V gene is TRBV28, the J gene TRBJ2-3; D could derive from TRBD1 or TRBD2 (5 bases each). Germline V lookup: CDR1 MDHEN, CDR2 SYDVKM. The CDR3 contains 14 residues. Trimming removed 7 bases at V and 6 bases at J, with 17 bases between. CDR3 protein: CASTPSGPGDTQYF. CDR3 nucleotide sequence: TGTGCCAGCACCCCGTCGGGGCCTGGGGATACGCAGTATTTT.

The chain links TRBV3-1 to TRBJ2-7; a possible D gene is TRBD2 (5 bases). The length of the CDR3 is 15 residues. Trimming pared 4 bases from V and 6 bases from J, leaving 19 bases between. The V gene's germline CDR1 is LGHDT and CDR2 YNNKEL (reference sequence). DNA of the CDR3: TGTGCCAGCAGCCCGCCGGCGGGTTCCACCGCCGAGCAGTACTTC. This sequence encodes CASSPPAGSTAEQYF.

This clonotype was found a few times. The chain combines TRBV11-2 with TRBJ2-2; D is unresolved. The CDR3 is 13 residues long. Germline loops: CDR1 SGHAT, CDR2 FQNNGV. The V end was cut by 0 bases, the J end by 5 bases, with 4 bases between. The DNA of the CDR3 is TGTGCCAGCAGCTTAGAGGGTACCGGGGAGCTGTTTTTT. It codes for CASSLEGTGELFF.

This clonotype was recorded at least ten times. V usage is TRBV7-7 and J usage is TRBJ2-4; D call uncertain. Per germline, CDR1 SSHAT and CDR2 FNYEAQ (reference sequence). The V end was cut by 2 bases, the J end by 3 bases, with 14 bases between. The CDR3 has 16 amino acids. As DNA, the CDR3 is TGTGCCAGCAGCTTAACGACACGGGTTGGCAAAAACATTCAGTACTTC. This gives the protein CASSLTTRVGKNIQYF.

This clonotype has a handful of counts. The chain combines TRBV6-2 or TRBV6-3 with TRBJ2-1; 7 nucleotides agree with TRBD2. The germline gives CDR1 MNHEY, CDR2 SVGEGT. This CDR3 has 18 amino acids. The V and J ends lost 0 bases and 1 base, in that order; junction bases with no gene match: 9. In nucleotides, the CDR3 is TGTGCCAGCAGTTACTCGAGGTATAGGGAGGGGTCCTACAATGAGCAGTTCTTC. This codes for CASSYSRYREGSYNEQFF.

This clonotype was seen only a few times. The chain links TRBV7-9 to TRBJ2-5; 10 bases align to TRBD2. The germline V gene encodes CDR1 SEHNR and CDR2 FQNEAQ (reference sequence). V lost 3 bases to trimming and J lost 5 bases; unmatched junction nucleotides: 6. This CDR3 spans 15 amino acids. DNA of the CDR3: TGTGCCAGCAGCTTCGTCCTAGCGGGAGAGGAGACCCAGTACTTC. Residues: CASSFVLAGEETQYF.

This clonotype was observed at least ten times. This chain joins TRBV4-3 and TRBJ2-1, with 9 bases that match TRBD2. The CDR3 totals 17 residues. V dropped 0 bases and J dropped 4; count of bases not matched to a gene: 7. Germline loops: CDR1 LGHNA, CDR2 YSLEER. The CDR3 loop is CASSQDLSSGSYNEQFF. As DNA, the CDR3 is TGCGCCAGCAGCCAAGATCTGAGTAGCGGGAGTTACAATGAGCAGTTCTTC.

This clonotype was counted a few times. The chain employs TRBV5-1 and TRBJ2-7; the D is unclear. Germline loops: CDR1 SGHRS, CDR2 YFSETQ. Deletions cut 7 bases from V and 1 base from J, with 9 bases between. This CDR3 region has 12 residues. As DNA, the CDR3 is TGCGCCAGCCGGGCAGGTTCCTACGAGCAGTACTTC. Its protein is CASRAGSYEQYF. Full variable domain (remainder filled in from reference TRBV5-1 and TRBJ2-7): KAGVTQTPRYLIKTRGQQVTLSCSPISGHRSVSWYQQTPGQGLQFLFEYFSETQRNKGNFPGRFSGRQFSNSRSEMNVSTLELGDSALYLCASRAGSYEQYFGPGTRLTVT.

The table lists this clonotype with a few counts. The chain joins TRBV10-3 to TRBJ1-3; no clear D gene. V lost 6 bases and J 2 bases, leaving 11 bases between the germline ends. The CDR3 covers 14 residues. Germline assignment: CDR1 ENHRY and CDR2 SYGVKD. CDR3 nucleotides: TGTGCCATCAGCCTCGGTCTGACTGGAAACACCATATATTTT. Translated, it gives CAISLGLTGNTIYF.

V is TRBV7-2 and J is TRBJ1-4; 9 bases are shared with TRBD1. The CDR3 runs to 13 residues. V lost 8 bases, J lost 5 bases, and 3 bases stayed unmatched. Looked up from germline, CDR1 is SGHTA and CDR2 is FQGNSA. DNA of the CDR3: TGTGCCAGCCACGGGACAGGGAATGAAAAACTGTTTTTT. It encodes CASHGTGNEKLFF. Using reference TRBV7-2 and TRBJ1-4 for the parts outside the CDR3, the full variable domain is GAGVSQSPSNKVTEKGKDVELRCDPISGHTALYWYRQSLGQGLEFLIYFQGNSAPDKSGLPSDRFSAERTGGSVSTLTIQRTQQEDSAVYLCASHGTGNEKLFFGSGTQLSVL.